This T cell receptor (beta chain) was captured by sequencing in a study of T cell changes during pregnancy in multiple sclerosis. Sequencing used immunoSEQ multiplex PCR; TCRdb keeps in-frame clones, though not all of them. The profile shows under 80,000 clones, roughly 94% of them singletons. V dropped 4 bases and J dropped 4 bases, with 7 bases sitting between them. Germline V gene lookup returns CDR1 MNHNS and CDR2 SASEGT. The CDR3 covers 12 residues. The sequencing here drew on peripheral blood, taken in the third trimester of pregnancy. The clonotype comes from a female donor with multiple sclerosis, enrolled in a pregnancy study. The rearrangement joins TRBV6-1 to TRBJ1-2, with D maybe TRBD1 (5 bases). CDR3 sequence (DNA): TGTGCCAGCAGTGTCAGGGCCTATGGCTACACCTTC. Protein product: CASSVRAYGYTF.